The rows below give T cell receptor beta chains drawn from one sample of a study of blood T cell repertoires in COVID-19. The repertoire was sequenced with immunoSEQ multiplex PCR; TCRdb's copy has only in-frame clones and lacks some. The sample has a few hundred thousand clones, around 90% seen once. Sequenced sample: PBMCs or T cells enriched from blood (not recorded which). These receptors were taken from a woman aged 45-60 years who had recovered from COVID-19. The CDR3 runs from the conserved cysteine through the conserved F or W. The D gene is left open where the match is weak. Clone size is not always given. Where it is, it says once, few, many or a class for expanded clones.

size: -; D: TRBD2; V: TRBV7-2; J: TRBJ2-3; CDR3: CASSSRGASGTPPDTQYF; DNA: TGTGCCAGCAGCTCGAGGGGGGCTAGCGGGACGCCCCCAGATACGCAGTATTTT
size: -; D: TRBD1; V: TRBV2; J: TRBJ1-1; CDR3: CASSPQGATEAFF; DNA: TGTGCCAGCAGTCCCCAGGGGGCAACTGAAGCTTTCTTT
size: once; D: TRBD2; V: TRBV29-1; J: TRBJ2-7; CDR3: CSVEATEVRAGALRHEQYF; DNA: TGCAGCGTTGAAGCAACGGAGGTCCGAGCGGGAGCCCTCAGACACGAGCAGTACTTC
size: -; D: TRBD2; V: TRBV18; J: TRBJ2-1; CDR3: CASSPGLAGGGHEQFF; DNA: TGTGCCAGCTCACCAGGACTAGCGGGAGGTGGGCATGAGCAGTTCTTC
size: -; D: TRBD2; V: TRBV7-8; J: TRBJ2-7; CDR3: CASSLVWLAGVEQYF; DNA: TGTGCCAGCAGCTTAGTTTGGCTAGCGGGAGTCGAGCAGTACTTC
size: -; D: TRBD2; V: TRBV2; J: TRBJ2-3; CDR3: CASSPGLAGADTQYF; DNA: TGTGCCAGCAGTCCGGGACTAGCGGGCGCAGATACGCAGTATTTT
size: -; D: -; V: TRBV7-9; J: TRBJ2-7; CDR3: CASSSLGLGAGGSLQYF; DNA: TGTGCCAGCAGCTCCCTGGGTCTGGGAGCTGGAGGAAGTCTTCAGTACTTC
size: -; D: TRBD2; V: TRBV7-3; J: TRBJ2-2; CDR3: CASSRASGYTGELFF; DNA: TGTGCCAGCAGCCGCGCTAGCGGGTACACCGGGGAGCTGTTTTTT
size: -; D: TRBD1; V: TRBV5-4; J: TRBJ1-3; CDR3: CASSRGQGYGNTIYF; DNA: TGTGCCAGCAGCCGCGGACAGGGATATGGAAACACCATATATTTT
size: -; D: TRBD2; V: TRBV11-1; J: TRBJ2-7; CDR3: CASSETLAGESGEQYF; DNA: TGTGCCAGCAGCGAGACACTAGCGGGAGAATCTGGGGAGCAGTACTTC
size: -; D: TRBD2; V: TRBV27; J: TRBJ2-1; CDR3: CASSLGTSGYNEQFF; DNA: TGTGCCAGCAGTCTCGGGACTAGCGGGTACAATGAGCAGTTCTTC
size: -; D: -; V: TRBV20-1; J: TRBJ2-7; CDR3: CSARLSYEQYF; DNA: TGCAGTGCTAGACTGTCGTACGAGCAGTACTTC
size: -; D: TRBD1; V: TRBV6-5; J: TRBJ2-7; CDR3: CASSLGQGAYEQYF; DNA: TGTGCCAGCAGTTTAGGACAGGGGGCTTACGAGCAGTACTTC
size: few; D: TRBD1; V: TRBV27; J: TRBJ1-1; CDR3: CASSFDRVSTEAFF; DNA: TGTGCCAGCAGTTTTGACAGGGTGAGCACTGAAGCTTTCTTT
size: -; D: -; V: TRBV2; J: TRBJ2-3; CDR3: CASSFNREYTQYF; DNA: TGTGCCAGCAGTTTTAACAGGGAGTATACGCAGTATTTT
size: once; D: -; V: TRBV19; J: TRBJ2-2; CDR3: CASRSGVGELFF; DNA: TGTGCCAGTAGGTCAGGGGTCGGGGAGCTGTTTTTT
size: -; D: -; V: TRBV11-2; J: TRBJ2-7; CDR3: CASSLDSLSDEQYF; DNA: TGTGCCAGCAGCTTAGATTCTTTGTCCGACGAGCAGTACTTC
size: -; D: -; V: TRBV6-2/TRBV6-3; J: TRBJ1-2; CDR3: CASSYVDRLPNYGYTF; DNA: TGTGCCAGCAGTTACGTTGACCGACTACCAAACTATGGCTACACCTTC
size: -; D: TRBD2; V: TRBV2; J: TRBJ2-1; CDR3: CASRGLGLAGMNEQFF; DNA: TGTGCCAGCAGGGGCCTCGGACTAGCGGGAATGAATGAGCAGTTCTTC
size: -; D: TRBD2; V: TRBV5-4; J: TRBJ2-3; CDR3: CASNAGGPGTDTQYF; DNA: TGTGCCAGCAACGCGGGGGGGCCCGGCACAGATACGCAGTATTTT
size: -; D: TRBD2; V: TRBV5-4; J: TRBJ2-7; CDR3: CASSSTGGTYEQYF; DNA: TGTGCCAGCAGCTCGACGGGAGGTACCTACGAGCAGTACTTC
size: few; D: -; V: TRBV19; J: TRBJ1-4; CDR3: CASSIGANEKLFF; DNA: TGTGCCAGTAGTATCGGGGCTAATGAAAAACTGTTTTTT
size: -; D: -; V: TRBV6-2/TRBV6-3; J: TRBJ1-2; CDR3: CASSYKLGAQEDGYTF; DNA: TGTGCCAGCAGTTACAAGTTGGGGGCGCAAGAAGATGGCTACACCTTC
size: -; D: -; V: TRBV19; J: TRBJ1-1; CDR3: CASSQGSNTEAFF; DNA: TGTGCCAGTAGTCAGGGATCTAACACTGAAGCTTTCTTT
size: -; D: TRBD2; V: TRBV4-1; J: TRBJ2-1; CDR3: CASSQGTSGSYNEQFF; DNA: TGCGCCAGCAGCCAGGGGACTAGCGGCTCCTACAATGAGCAGTTCTTC
size: -; D: -; V: TRBV5-6; J: TRBJ2-1; CDR3: CASSLRGSLKLRYNEQFF; DNA: TGTGCCAGCAGCTTGCGCGGCTCTTTAAAGCTAAGGTACAATGAGCAGTTCTTC
size: -; D: TRBD1; V: TRBV5-5; J: TRBJ2-7; CDR3: CASSFMDRGGEQYF; DNA: TGTGCCAGCAGCTTTATGGACAGGGGAGGCGAGCAGTACTTC
size: -; D: TRBD1; V: TRBV18; J: TRBJ1-2; CDR3: CASSPGTGWGSGYTF; DNA: TGTGCCAGCTCACCAGGGACAGGGTGGGGTTCTGGCTACACCTTC
size: -; D: -; V: TRBV15; J: TRBJ2-1; CDR3: CATSRDRFEQFF; DNA: TGTGCCACCAGCAGAGATCGGTTTGAGCAGTTCTTC
size: -; D: TRBD2; V: TRBV27; J: TRBJ2-3; CDR3: CASSYRTSGRAKDTQYF; DNA: TGTGCCAGCAGTTATCGGACTAGCGGGAGGGCCAAAGATACGCAGTATTTT
size: -; D: TRBD1; V: TRBV4-1; J: TRBJ2-1; CDR3: CASSQTRDRGPNEQFF; DNA: TGCGCCAGCAGCCAAACCCGGGACAGGGGACCCAATGAGCAGTTCTTC
size: -; D: -; V: TRBV18; J: TRBJ1-1; CDR3: CASSPAWAVNTEAFF; DNA: TGTGCCAGCTCACCAGCTTGGGCAGTGAACACTGAAGCTTTCTTT
size: -; D: TRBD2; V: TRBV27; J: TRBJ2-3; CDR3: CASSPTMAGGDTQYF; DNA: TGTGCCAGCAGTCCAACTATGGCGGGAGGAGATACGCAGTATTTT
size: -; D: TRBD2; V: TRBV5-4; J: TRBJ2-5; CDR3: CASSLPSGSAGVAQYF; DNA: TGTGCCAGCAGCTTGCCTAGCGGGAGCGCCGGCGTGGCCCAGTACTTC
size: -; D: -; V: TRBV5-1; J: TRBJ1-1; CDR3: CASRLGTGNPNTEAFF; DNA: TGCGCCAGCAGGTTGGGTACGGGGAATCCGAACACTGAAGCTTTCTTT
size: few; D: -; V: TRBV6-4; J: TRBJ2-3; CDR3: CASSDSPGTDTQYF; DNA: TGTGCCAGCAGTGACTCTCCCGGGACAGATACGCAGTATTTT
size: -; D: TRBD1; V: TRBV27; J: TRBJ1-1; CDR3: CASSPPPGGAEAFF; DNA: TGTGCCAGCAGTCCCCCCCCAGGGGGTGCTGAAGCTTTCTTT
size: -; D: TRBD2; V: TRBV4-2; J: TRBJ2-1; CDR3: CASSQASGGTNEQFF; DNA: TGTGCCAGCAGCCAAGCAAGCGGGGGGACCAATGAGCAGTTCTTC
size: -; D: TRBD2; V: TRBV23-1; J: TRBJ2-7; CDR3: CASSQPLGGQTSGCSTYEQYF; DNA: TGCGCCAGCAGTCAACCCCTCGGGGGCCAGACTAGCGGTTGCTCGACCTACGAGCAGTACTTC
size: -; D: TRBD1; V: TRBV7-6; J: TRBJ1-2; CDR3: CASSLGQGAGYGYTF; DNA: TGTGCCAGCAGCTTAGGCCAGGGGGCAGGCTATGGCTACACCTTC
size: -; D: -; V: TRBV18; J: TRBJ1-2; CDR3: CASSPPDDRPRGGYTF; DNA: TGTGCCAGCTCACCACCCGACGATCGGCCCAGGGGAGGCTACACCTTC